This is a list of T cell receptor beta chains from one sample in a study of blood T cells in healthy people across ages. Via MiXCR, TCRdb re-called the 5' RACE reads, giving one row per CDR3 protein. The sample shows approximately 730,000 distinct CDR3 sequences, roughly 45% of them seen only once. The sample was blood. Receptor source: a woman in her sixties or seventies in good health. Each CDR3 is given without its conserved first and last residue. A D gene is named only where the DNA matches it firmly.

TRBV20-1	TRBD2	TRBJ2-1	SALAGVTYNEQF
TRBV4-1	.	TRBJ1-1	ASRRASGTTEAF
TRBV15	.	TRBJ2-2	ATSRVGALATGELF
TRBV7-3	TRBD2	TRBJ2-1	ASSLAGASNEQF
TRBV10-3	.	TRBJ1-2	VISDTGNYGYT
TRBV6-1	.	TRBJ2-1	ASSLGQLTYNEQF
TRBV10-3	TRBD2	TRBJ2-1	AISATPGLEYNEQF
TRBV6-5	TRBD2	TRBJ2-5	ASKDSGAAWEQY
TRBV29-1	.	TRBJ1-1	SVDQFLGEAF
TRBV3-1	TRBD2	TRBJ2-5	ASSQITSGQETQY
TRBV6-5	.	TRBJ1-4	ASSYGGATNEKLF
TRBV7-2	TRBD1	TRBJ2-1	ASSSPGGAEQF
TRBV6-4	.	TRBJ2-1	ASRAGNEQF
TRBV7-2	.	TRBJ2-5	ASSPAAPLGKETQY
TRBV29-1	.	TRBJ1-1	SGEQSMNTEAF
TRBV20-1	.	TRBJ1-2	SEDGYT
TRBV18	.	TRBJ2-1	ASSGNAEQF
TRBV4-3	.	TRBJ2-2	ASSLTSNTGELF
TRBV21-1	.	TRBJ2-1	ASRIYLAESSYNEQF
TRBV20-1	.	TRBJ1-1	SARQMNTEAF
TRBV12-3/TRBV12-4	TRBD1	TRBJ2-5	ASSLEPTGLGLETQY
TRBV24-1	TRBD2	TRBJ2-1	ATSDLLTSGIDEQF
TRBV20-1	.	TRBJ2-1	SARELGGFYNEQF
TRBV5-1	TRBD1	TRBJ2-5	ASSSGQGAGKTQY
TRBV29-1	.	TRBJ1-1	SVGDSEAF
TRBV28	.	TRBJ2-5	ASTRGRETQY
TRBV11-2	TRBD1	TRBJ1-4	ASSLDRDVEKLF
TRBV5-1	TRBD2	TRBJ2-5	ASSWASGSDWETQY
TRBV9	TRBD2	TRBJ2-1	ASSAISGGNEQF
TRBV20-1	TRBD2	TRBJ2-5	SATSSGEFQETQY
TRBV7-8	.	TRBJ2-5	ASSRTEFQETQY
TRBV9	TRBD2	TRBJ2-7	ASSVNLAGERYEQY